Listed here is a single TCR beta chain. This specimen belongs to a study of blood T cell repertoires in COVID-19. Germline assignment: CDR1 WSHSY and CDR2 SAAADI. V gave up 8 bases and J gave up 3 bases, with 13 bases separating them. This CDR3 contains 14 residues. The method was immunoSEQ multiplex PCR; TCRdb's version includes in-frame clones alone and lacks a portion of them. Of hundreds of thousands of clones in the sample, roughly nine tenths were seen once. The chain recombines TRBV10-2 with TRBJ1-4; no reliable D call. The sequence was collected from a man aged 40-50 years with acute or convalescent COVID-19. The sequenced material came from peripheral blood. CDR3 sequence reads: CASWNGEANEKLFF. CDR3 nucleotides: TGCGCCAGCTGGAACGGGGAGGCTAATGAAAAACTGTTTTTT.